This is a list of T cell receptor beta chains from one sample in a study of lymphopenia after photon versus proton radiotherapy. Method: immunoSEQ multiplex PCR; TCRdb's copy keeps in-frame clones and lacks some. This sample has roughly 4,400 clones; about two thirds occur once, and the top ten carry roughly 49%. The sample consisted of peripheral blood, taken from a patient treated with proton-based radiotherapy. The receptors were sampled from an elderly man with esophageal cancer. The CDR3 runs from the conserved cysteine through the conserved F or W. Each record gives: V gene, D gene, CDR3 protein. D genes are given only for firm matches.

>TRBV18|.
CASSPPISGPGETQYF
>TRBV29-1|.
CSGKWASEAFF
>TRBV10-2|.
CASSESAEGYGYTF
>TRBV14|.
CASRFVDGTSGANVLTF
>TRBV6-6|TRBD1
CASSYRVQGAHGYTF
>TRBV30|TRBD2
CAWTRLAGPHPYEQYF
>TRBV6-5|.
CASSYGTYGYTF
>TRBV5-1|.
CASSLEPGFDEKLFF
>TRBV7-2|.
CASSLVRTEAFF
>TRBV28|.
CASSLQGANYGYTF
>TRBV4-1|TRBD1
CASSQNLDDRGNSPLHF
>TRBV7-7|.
CASSLDRTSEQYF
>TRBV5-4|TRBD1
CASSSDRGGYEQYF
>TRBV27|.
CASTGQGAGEQYF
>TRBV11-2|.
CASSSSLYGYTF
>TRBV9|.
CASSVEAAANYGYTF
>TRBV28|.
CASRPRGNGNTIYF
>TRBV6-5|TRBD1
CASSYSGTGVFTEAFF
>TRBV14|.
CASRKRYEGRNTGELFF
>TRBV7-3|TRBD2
CASSLTSGRGYEQYF
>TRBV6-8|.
CASRTAGGNYGYTF
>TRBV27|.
CASSLFGELFF
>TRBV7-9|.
CASMGRASYNEQFF
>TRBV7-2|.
CASSPQAPGYSYEQYF
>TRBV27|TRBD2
CASRAGLADYYEQYF
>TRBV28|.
CASSLDLTGNTEAFF
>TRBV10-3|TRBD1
CATTPGQGLGEQYF
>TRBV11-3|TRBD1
CASSLVDRDSPLHF
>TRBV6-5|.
CASSPRTGPGNGYTF
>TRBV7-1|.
CASSHSNQPQHF
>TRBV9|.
CASSPRDVEDYGANVLTF